Each of the 16 T cell receptor beta chains below was sequenced from the same sample in a study of cytomegalovirus exposure and HLA in healthy donors. The PCR was carried out with 60 Vbeta primers and 13 Jbeta primers. TCRdb's table, derived via immunoSEQ multiplex PCR, lists solely in-frame clones and lacks some. The table records 190,000 or so clones, 79% of them present only once. The source material was PBMCs. All receptors come from a girl between 10 and 17 years old in good health and CMV-seropositive.

V gene TRBV11-2 combines with J gene TRBJ1-3; D unresolved. The CDR3 loop spans 14 amino acids. Trimming shortened V by 1 base and J by 4 bases, and 8 bases separated the two germline ends. Germline CDR1 and CDR2: SGHAT and FQNNGV. The CDR3 DNA is TGTGCCAGCAGCTTAGCGGGGTCCGGAAACACCATATATTTT. Translated, it gives CASSLAGSGNTIYF.

This chain links TRBV27 with TRBJ2-7; perhaps TRBD2 as D (7 bases). V was cut by 6 bases and J by 4 bases, with 19 bases left in between. The germline CDR1 and CDR2 sequences are MNHEY and SMNVEV (reference sequence). The CDR3 length is 15 residues. CDR3 amino acids: CASSPLGGAFYEQYF. The CDR3 DNA follows: TGTGCCAGCAGCCCACTTGGGGGGGCCTTTTACGAGCAGTACTTC.

The table lists this clone with a few counts. This chain uses TRBV6-5 with TRBJ1-1; D is ambiguous. The length of the CDR3 is 12 residues. Germline V gene lookup returns CDR1 MNHEY and CDR2 SVGAGI. V lost 7 bases and J lost 6, with 12 bases in between. For the CDR3, the DNA is TGTGCCAGCATAACTTCGGGGTCTGAAGCTTTCTTT. Translation: CASITSGSEAFF.

This rearrangement joins TRBV11-3 to TRBJ2-1; tentative D call: TRBD1 (6 bases). CDR3 length: 14 amino acids. V lost 3 bases and J lost 3, with 9 bases in between. Per germline, CDR1 SGHNT and CDR2 YENEEA. CDR3 loop: CASSFGTNYNEQFF. The CDR3 DNA reads TGTGCCAGCAGCTTCGGGACAAACTACAATGAGCAGTTCTTC.

This clone was picked up one time. V is TRBV23-1 and J is TRBJ2-3; 9 bases line up with TRBD1. TRBV23-1 falls under the ORF class, with uncertain function. J was trimmed by 2 bases and V by 6 bases; bases with no gene match: 6. The CDR3 consists of 15 residues. CDR3 DNA: TGCGCCAGCAGGAAGGACAGGGGAAACACAGATACGCAGTATTTT. Protein sequence: CASRKDRGNTDTQYF.

The gene calls are TRBV9 and TRBJ2-5; TRBD2 aligns across 7 bases. The CDR3 is made up of 15 amino acids. Losses at the gene ends were 1 base for V and 2 bases for J; bases not matched to a gene: 5. In germline, CDR1 is SGDLS, CDR2 YYNGEE. CDR3 DNA: TGTGCCAGCAGCGTACGGGGGGATGGGCAAGAGACCCAGTACTTC. Its translation is CASSVRGDGQETQYF.

The rearrangement uses TRBV5-6 and TRBJ2-5; D gene unclear. The V gene lost 1 base and the J gene lost 5 bases, with 9 bases spanning the gap. From germline, CDR1 is SGHDT and CDR2 YYEEEE. The CDR3 contains 13 residues. CDR3 sequence: CASSLQVGETQYF. As DNA, the CDR3 is TGTGCCAGCAGCTTGCAGGTTGGGGAGACCCAGTACTTC.

The rearrangement links TRBV25-1 to TRBJ2-1; possibly TRBD1 for D (6 bases). CDR1 is MGHDK and CDR2 is SYGVNS in the germline V gene. V was trimmed by 6 bases and J by 2 bases, leaving 14 bases between them. The CDR3 consists of 15 residues. DNA of the CDR3: TGTGCCAGCAGACATACAGGGTCCCCCTACAATGAGCAGTTCTTC. This encodes CASRHTGSPYNEQFF.

This clone was detected only once. CDR3 coding DNA: TGTGCCATCAGTGAGGGACAGGGTGTCAATTCACCCCTCCACTTT. It specifies CAISEGQGVNSPLHF. The chain employs TRBV10-3 and TRBJ1-6; 8 positions agree with TRBD1. The CDR3 totals 15 residues. The V and J ends lost 2 bases and 7 bases, in that order; junction bases with no gene match: 4. Germline CDR1 reads ENHRY; CDR2 reads SYGVKD.

The V gene is TRBV12-1, the J gene TRBJ2-1; the table's D gene call, TRBD2, was not cross checked with the DNA. TRBV12-1 corresponds to a pseudogene. CDR3 size: 19 residues. Written as DNA, the CDR3 is TGTGCCAGCAGGTTGCCCCCAAACCCTCTAGCGGGGTATTGGAATGAGCAGTTCTTC. This translates into CASRLPPNPLAGYWNEQFF.

V and J are TRBV11-2 and TRBJ2-7; 8 bases line up with TRBD1. The V segment lost 3 bases and the J segment 0 bases; nucleotides outside the gene matches: 1. Germline loops: CDR1 SGHAT, CDR2 FQNNGV. The CDR3 contains 14 residues. The CDR3: CASSLTGDSYEQYF. The DNA of the CDR3 is TGTGCCAGCAGCTTGACAGGGGACTCCTACGAGCAGTACTTC.

This clone has just a few counts. The chain recombines TRBV25-1 with TRBJ2-4; 9 bases match TRBD1. This CDR3 comprises 16 residues. Trimming at V came to 3 bases and at J to 1 base, leaving 4 bases not matched to a gene. Germline lookup yields CDR1 MGHDK and CDR2 SYGVNS. CDR3 amino acids: CASSDGQGKAKNIQYF. The CDR3 DNA sequence: TGTGCCAGCAGTGACGGACAGGGGAAGGCCAAAAACATTCAGTACTTC.

This clone was observed once. The chain has TRBV19 and TRBJ2-7; D not resolved. The V end was cut by 6 bases, the J end by 3 bases, with 6 bases between. The CDR3 covers 11 residues. In germline, CDR1 is LNHDA, CDR2 SQIVND (reference sequence). The CDR3 is CASRNYYEQYF. DNA for the CDR3: TGTGCCAGTAGAAACTACTACGAGCAGTACTTC. Complete variable domain (other parts from reference TRBV19 and TRBJ2-7): DGGITQSPKYLFRKEGQNVTLSCEQNLNHDAMYWYRQDPGQGLRLIYYSQIVNDFQKGDIAEGYSVSREKKESFPLTVTSAQKNPTAFYLCASRNYYEQYFGPGTRLTVT.

This chain connects TRBV10-1 to TRBJ1-4, with unresolved D. The CDR3 runs 13 residues. The germline CDR1 and CDR2 sequences are WNHNN and SYGVQD (reference sequence). V lost 3 bases, J lost 7 bases, and 9 bases lay in between. The CDR3 region is CASSDRVGEKLFF. Here the CDR3 DNA reads TGCGCCAGCAGTGACCGGGTGGGTGAAAAACTGTTTTTT.

Remarks on this clone: Germline and junction disagree at one end, which may indicate a read error. The chain carries TRBV7-9 and TRBJ1-6; a possible D gene is TRBD1 (5 bases). The CDR3 has 16 amino acids. CDR1 is SEHNR, CDR2 FQNEAQ, per germline (reference sequence). The CDR3 DNA reads TGTTCCAGCAGCTTAGCGTTTAGTGGGACTCCTTCTTTGCTCCACTTT. It translates to CSSSLAFSGTPSLLHF.

V usage is TRBV4-2 and J usage is TRBJ2-5; TRBD2 agrees at 13 bases. Trimming took 7 bases from V and 5 from J; bases not matched to a gene: 10. The CDR3 consists of 16 residues. The germline V gene encodes CDR1 LGHNA and CDR2 YNFKEQ. The CDR3 loop reads CASNLGLAGAGETQYF. As DNA, the CDR3 is TGTGCCAGCAACCTAGGACTAGCGGGGGCGGGGGAGACCCAGTACTTC.